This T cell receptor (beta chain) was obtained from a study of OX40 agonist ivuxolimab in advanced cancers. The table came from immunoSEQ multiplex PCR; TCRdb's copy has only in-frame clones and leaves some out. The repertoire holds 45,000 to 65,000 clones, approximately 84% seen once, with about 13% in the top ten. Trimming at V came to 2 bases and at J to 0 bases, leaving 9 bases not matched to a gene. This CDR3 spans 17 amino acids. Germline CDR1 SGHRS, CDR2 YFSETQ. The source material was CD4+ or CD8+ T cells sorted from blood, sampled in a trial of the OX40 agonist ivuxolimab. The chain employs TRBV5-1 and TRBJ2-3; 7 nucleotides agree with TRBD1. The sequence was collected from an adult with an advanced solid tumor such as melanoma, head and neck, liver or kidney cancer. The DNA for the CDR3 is TGCGCCAGCAGCTTAACCACAGGGGCCCAAAGCACAGATACGCAGTATTTT. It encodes CASSLTTGAQSTDTQYF.